This record concerns one TCR beta chain sequence. Its target is not known. The entry originates in a study of OX40 agonist ivuxolimab in advanced cancers. Study-wide findings and caveats: At 0.1 to 3.0 mg/kg, clonal expansion of CD4+ and CD8+ blood T cells had occurred by week 6. On average, a greater number of expanded clones characterised CD8+ T cells relative to CD4+.

Libraries were prepared by immunoSEQ multiplex PCR; TCRdb keeps only in-frame clonotypes and omits some of them. The sample contains 70,000 or so clones, 85% to 90% of which appear only once. The CDR3 totals 13 residues. The germline V gene has CDR1 SGHTA and CDR2 FQGNSA. V was pared by 3 bases and J by 4 bases, with 9 bases between. The receptor's source is an adult with an advanced solid tumor such as melanoma, head and neck, liver or kidney cancer. The material was CD4+ or CD8+ T cells sorted from blood, obtained in a trial of the OX40 agonist ivuxolimab. This chain joins TRBV7-2 and TRBJ1-2; D not certain. The DNA of the CDR3 is TGTGCCAGCAGCTTCGGCTCCCCCTATGGCTACACCTTC. This translates into CASSFGSPYGYTF.